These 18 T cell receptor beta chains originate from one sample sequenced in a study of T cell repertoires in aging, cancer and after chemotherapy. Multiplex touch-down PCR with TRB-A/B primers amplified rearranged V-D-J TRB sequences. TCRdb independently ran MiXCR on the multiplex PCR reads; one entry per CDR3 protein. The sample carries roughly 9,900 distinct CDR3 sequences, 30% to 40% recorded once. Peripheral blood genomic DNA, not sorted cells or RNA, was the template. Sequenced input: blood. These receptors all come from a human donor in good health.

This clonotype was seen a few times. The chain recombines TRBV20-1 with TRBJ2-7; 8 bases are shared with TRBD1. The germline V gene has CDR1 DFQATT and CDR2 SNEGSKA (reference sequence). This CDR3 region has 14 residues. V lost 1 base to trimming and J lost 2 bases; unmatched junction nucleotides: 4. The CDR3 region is CSARGTGSPYEQYF. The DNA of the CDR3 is TGCAGTGCTAGAGGGACAGGGAGTCCCTACGAGCAGTACTTC.

The CDR3 sequence: CASSEGWGRGYEQYF. The CDR3 DNA is TGTGCCAGCAGTGAAGGTTGGGGGAGGGGCTACGAGCAGTACTTC. This chain links TRBV6-6 with TRBJ2-7, with 7 positions matching TRBD2. The CDR3 spans 15 residues. V dropped 5 bases and J dropped 3; count of bases not matched to a gene: 10. Germline CDR1 and CDR2: MNHNY and SVGAGI (reference sequence).

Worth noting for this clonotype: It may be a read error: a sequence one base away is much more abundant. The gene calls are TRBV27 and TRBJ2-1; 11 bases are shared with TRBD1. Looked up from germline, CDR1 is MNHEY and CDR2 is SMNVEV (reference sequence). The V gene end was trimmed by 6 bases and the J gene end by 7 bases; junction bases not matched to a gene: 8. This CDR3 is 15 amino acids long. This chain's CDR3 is CASRRTGGAGNEQFF. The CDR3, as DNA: TGTGCCAGCAGACGGACAGGGGGCGCTGGAAATGAGCAGTTCTTC.

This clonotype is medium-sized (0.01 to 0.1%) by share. The CDR3 spells CASSYGGGQAGELFF. The CDR3, as DNA: TGTGCCAGCAGTTACGGAGGGGGGCAAGCCGGGGAGCTGTTTTTT. This sequence joins TRBV6-5 and TRBJ2-2; D possibly matches TRBD1 or TRBD2 (6 bases each). The CDR3 covers 15 residues. Trimming cost V 2 bases and J 6 bases, with 13 bases left between them. Germline CDR1 MNHEY, CDR2 SVGAGI.

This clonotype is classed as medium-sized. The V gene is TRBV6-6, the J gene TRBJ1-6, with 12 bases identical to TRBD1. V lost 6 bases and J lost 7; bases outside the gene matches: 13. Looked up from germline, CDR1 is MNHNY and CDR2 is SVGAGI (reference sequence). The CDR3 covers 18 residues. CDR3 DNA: TGTGCCAGCAGCCATCCACCGGGACAGGGGGCGGGGAATTCACCCCTCCACTTT. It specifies CASSHPPGQGAGNSPLHF.

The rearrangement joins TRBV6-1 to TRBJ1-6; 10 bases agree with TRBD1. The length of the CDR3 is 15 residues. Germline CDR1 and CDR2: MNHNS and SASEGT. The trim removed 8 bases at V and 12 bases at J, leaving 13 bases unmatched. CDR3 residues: CASGRVTGTGVPLHF. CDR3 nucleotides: TGTGCCAGCGGCCGAGTTACCGGGACAGGGGTACCCCTCCACTTT.

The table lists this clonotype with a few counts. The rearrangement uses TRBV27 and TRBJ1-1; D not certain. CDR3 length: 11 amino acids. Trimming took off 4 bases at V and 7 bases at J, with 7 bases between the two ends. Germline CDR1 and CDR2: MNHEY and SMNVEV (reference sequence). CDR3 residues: CASSSLSEAFF. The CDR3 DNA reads TGTGCCAGCAGTTCCCTGAGTGAAGCTTTCTTT.

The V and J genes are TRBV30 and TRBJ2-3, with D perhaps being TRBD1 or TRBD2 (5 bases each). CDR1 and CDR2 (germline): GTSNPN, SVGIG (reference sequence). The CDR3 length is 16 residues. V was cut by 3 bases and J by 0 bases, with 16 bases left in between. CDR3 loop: CAWRWGWGGSTDTQYF. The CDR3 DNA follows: TGTGCCTGGAGATGGGGGTGGGGCGGCAGCACAGATACGCAGTATTTT.

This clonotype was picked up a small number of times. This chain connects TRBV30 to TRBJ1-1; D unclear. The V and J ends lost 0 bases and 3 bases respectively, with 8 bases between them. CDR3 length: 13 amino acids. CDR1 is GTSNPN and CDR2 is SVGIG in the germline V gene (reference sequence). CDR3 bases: TGTGCCTGGAGTGTAGGGATTTACACTGAAGCTTTCTTT. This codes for CAWSVGIYTEAFF.

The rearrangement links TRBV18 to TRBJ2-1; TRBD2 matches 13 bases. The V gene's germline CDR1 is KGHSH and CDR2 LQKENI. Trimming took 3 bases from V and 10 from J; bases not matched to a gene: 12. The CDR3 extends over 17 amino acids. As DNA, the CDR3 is TGTGCCAGCTCACCTCGGACTAGCGGGGGATATTCGGACGAGCAGTTCTTC. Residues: CASSPRTSGGYSDEQFF.

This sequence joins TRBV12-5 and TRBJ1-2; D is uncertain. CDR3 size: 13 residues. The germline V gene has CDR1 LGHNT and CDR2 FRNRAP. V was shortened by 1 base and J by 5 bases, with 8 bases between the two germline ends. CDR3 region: CASGLGLLYGYTF. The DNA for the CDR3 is TGTGCTAGTGGTTTGGGCCTTCTTTATGGCTACACCTTC.

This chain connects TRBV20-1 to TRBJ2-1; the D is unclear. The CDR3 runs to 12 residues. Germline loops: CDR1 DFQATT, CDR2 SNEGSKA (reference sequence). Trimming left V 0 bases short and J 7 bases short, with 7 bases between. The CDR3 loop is CSAREVENEQFF. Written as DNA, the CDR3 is TGCAGTGCTAGAGAGGTGGAGAATGAGCAGTTCTTC.

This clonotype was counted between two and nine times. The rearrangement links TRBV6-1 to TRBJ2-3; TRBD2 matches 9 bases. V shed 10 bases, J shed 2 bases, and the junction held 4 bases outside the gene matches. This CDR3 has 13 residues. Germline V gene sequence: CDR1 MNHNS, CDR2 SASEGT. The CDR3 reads CATSSGNTDTQYF. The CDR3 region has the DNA TGTGCCACTTCTAGCGGGAACACAGATACGCAGTATTTT.

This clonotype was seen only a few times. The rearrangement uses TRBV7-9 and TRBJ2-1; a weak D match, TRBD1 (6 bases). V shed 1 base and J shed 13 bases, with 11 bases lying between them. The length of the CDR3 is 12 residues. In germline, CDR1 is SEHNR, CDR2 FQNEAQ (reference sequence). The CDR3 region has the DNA TGTGCCAGCAGCTTAGGGACAGACGGCCAGTTCTTC. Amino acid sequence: CASSLGTDGQFF.

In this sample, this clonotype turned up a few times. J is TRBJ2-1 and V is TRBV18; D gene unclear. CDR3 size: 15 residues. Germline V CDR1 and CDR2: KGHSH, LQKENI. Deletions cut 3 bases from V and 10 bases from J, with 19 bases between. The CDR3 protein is CASSPPGSSTEEQFF. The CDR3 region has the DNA TGTGCCAGCTCACCGCCCGGGTCTTCCACTGAGGAGCAGTTCTTC.

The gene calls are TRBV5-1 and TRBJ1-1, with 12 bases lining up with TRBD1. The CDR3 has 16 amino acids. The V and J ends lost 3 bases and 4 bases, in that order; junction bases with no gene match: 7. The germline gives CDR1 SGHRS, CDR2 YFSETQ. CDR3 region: CASSSGQGAGVTEAFF. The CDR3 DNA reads TGCGCCAGCAGCTCGGGACAGGGGGCAGGTGTCACTGAAGCTTTCTTT.

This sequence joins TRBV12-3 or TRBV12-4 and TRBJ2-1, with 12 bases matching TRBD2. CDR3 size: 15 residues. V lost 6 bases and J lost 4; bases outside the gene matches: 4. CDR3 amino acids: CASSRTSGGYNEQFF. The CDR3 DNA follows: TGTGCCAGCAGCCGCACTAGCGGGGGGTACAATGAGCAGTTCTTC.

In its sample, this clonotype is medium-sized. DNA of the CDR3: TGCAGCGTTGAAGATTGGAGAGATACGCAGTATTTT. Protein product: CSVEDWRDTQYF. The chain is built from TRBV29-1 and TRBJ2-3; D unclear. The CDR3 sequence is 12 residues long. V dropped 0 bases and J dropped 5 bases, with 6 bases sitting between them. Germline V CDR1 and CDR2: SQVTM, ANQGSEA.